A selection of T cell receptor beta chains follows, all from one sample in a study of a mutant IDH1 vaccine in newly diagnosed glioma. The repertoire was sequenced with immunoSEQ multiplex PCR; TCRdb's copy has only in-frame clones and lacks some. The sample shows around 63,000 clones, approximately 92% of them seen only once. Here the sequenced sample was PBMCs, taken from a glioma patient treated with radiotherapy, temozolomide or both. All receptors come from a man aged 50 to 60 with glioma. Both conserved end residues are part of each CDR3. Fields, in order: V gene, J gene, clone size, D gene, CDR3 protein, CDR3 DNA. D genes are given only for firm matches. The listing skips clone size in some rows; elsewhere it reads once, few, many or a size class.

>TRBV15|TRBJ2-1|NA|NA
CATSRDKGPRGFF
TGTGCCACCAGCAGAGATAAGGGCCCCCGGGGGTTCTTC
>TRBV10-2|TRBJ2-3|NA|NA
CASSELSPMDTQYF
TGCGCCAGCAGTGAGCTTAGCCCCATGGATACGCAGTATTTT
>TRBV4-1|TRBJ2-7|NA|NA
CASSQDRGPYEQYF
TGCGCCAGCAGCCAAGATCGGGGTCCCTACGAGCAGTACTTC
>TRBV7-7|TRBJ2-1|NA|TRBD2
CASSLAPSGRNEQFF
TGTGCTAGCAGCTTAGCCCCTAGCGGGAGAAATGAGCAGTTCTTC
>TRBV4-1|TRBJ2-6|NA|TRBD1
CASSQRTGGRSGANVLTF
TGCGCCAGCAGCCAACGAACAGGGGGTCGCTCTGGGGCCAACGTCCTGACTTTC
>TRBV13|TRBJ2-3|NA|TRBD2
CASSPYGLAGVGHDTDTQYF
TGTGCCAGCAGCCCGTACGGACTAGCGGGGGTTGGGCACGACACAGATACGCAGTATTTT
>TRBV15|TRBJ2-6|NA|NA
CATSLTGLLGAGANVLTF
TGTGCCACCAGCCTAACGGGACTGCTCGGAGCTGGGGCCAACGTCCTGACTTTC
>TRBV6-5|TRBJ1-2|once|NA
CASRIEATNYGYTF
TGCGCCAGCAGAATCGAAGCGACGAACTATGGCTACACCTTC
>TRBV11-2|TRBJ2-7|NA|NA
CASSLGTGIFYEQYF
TGTGCCAGCAGCTTAGGAACAGGTATATTCTACGAGCAGTACTTC
>TRBV19|TRBJ1-2|NA|TRBD1
CASSTTRQGYGYTF
TGTGCCAGTAGTACGACAAGACAGGGGTATGGCTACACCTTC
>TRBV5-4|TRBJ2-1|NA|NA
CASSLGSSEGPGYNEQFF
TGTGCCAGCAGCTTAGGGTCTAGTGAGGGCCCGGGGTACAATGAGCAGTTCTTC
>TRBV10-3|TRBJ1-5|NA|NA
CATMTASNQPQHF
TGTGCCACTATGACAGCCAGCAATCAGCCCCAGCATTTT
>TRBV11-3|TRBJ1-5|NA|NA
CASSWRVQPQHF
TGTGCCAGCAGCTGGAGGGTGCAGCCCCAGCATTTT
>TRBV5-1|TRBJ2-7|NA|NA
CASSLVSGNIHEQYF
TGCGCCAGCAGCTTGGTGTCAGGGAATATCCACGAGCAGTACTTC
>TRBV25-1|TRBJ1-4|NA|NA
CASSEYPTGDEKLFF
TGTGCCAGCAGTGAATACCCTACCGGAGATGAAAAACTGTTTTTT